This TCR beta chain appears in the sequencing data of a study of blood T cell repertoires in COVID-19. Overall study: PBMCs, B-cell-depleted T cells, or T cells provided the cDNA or gDNA that made up the material.

Original handling: Amplification of reference gene primers provided the estimated nucleated cell counts. Clones were read by immunoSEQ multiplex PCR, and TCRdb kept only the in-frame ones, dropping some. Clone size and the V and J calls come from that table; the DNA yielded D and trimming. The sample records under 300,000 clones, roughly 90% being singletons. CDR1 is LGHNA, CDR2 YNFKEQ, per germline. CDR3 size: 18 residues. The V end was cut by 4 bases, the J end by 4 bases, with 25 bases between. The study recruited people aged about 18 to 95 years across 24 US areas. Participant-reported clinical history was the basis for cohort assignment. This clone was seen once.

V usage is TRBV4-2 and J usage is TRBJ1-2; tentative D call: TRBD1 (6 bases). The receptor comes from a woman younger than 45 with acute COVID-19. Sample: PBMCs or T cells enriched from blood (not recorded which). The CDR3: CASSLEEGGRYEGYGYTF. The CDR3 DNA reads as TGTGCCAGCAGCCTGGAGGAAGGGGGTCGGTATGAAGGCTATGGCTACACCTTC.